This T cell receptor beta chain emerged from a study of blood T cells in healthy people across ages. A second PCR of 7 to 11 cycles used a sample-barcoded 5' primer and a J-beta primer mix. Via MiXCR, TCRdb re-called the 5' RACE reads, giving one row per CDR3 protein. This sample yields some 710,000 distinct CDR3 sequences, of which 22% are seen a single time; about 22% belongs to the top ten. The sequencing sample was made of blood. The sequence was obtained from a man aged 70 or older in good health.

The CDR3 protein is CASRGQPDNSPLHF. The DNA for the CDR3 is TGTGCCAGTCGAGGTCAGCCGGATAATTCACCCCTCCACTTT. The chain recombines TRBV12-3 or TRBV12-4 with TRBJ1-6; D is unresolved. The CDR3 covers 14 residues. The V end was cut by 9 bases, the J end by 5 bases, with 14 bases between.